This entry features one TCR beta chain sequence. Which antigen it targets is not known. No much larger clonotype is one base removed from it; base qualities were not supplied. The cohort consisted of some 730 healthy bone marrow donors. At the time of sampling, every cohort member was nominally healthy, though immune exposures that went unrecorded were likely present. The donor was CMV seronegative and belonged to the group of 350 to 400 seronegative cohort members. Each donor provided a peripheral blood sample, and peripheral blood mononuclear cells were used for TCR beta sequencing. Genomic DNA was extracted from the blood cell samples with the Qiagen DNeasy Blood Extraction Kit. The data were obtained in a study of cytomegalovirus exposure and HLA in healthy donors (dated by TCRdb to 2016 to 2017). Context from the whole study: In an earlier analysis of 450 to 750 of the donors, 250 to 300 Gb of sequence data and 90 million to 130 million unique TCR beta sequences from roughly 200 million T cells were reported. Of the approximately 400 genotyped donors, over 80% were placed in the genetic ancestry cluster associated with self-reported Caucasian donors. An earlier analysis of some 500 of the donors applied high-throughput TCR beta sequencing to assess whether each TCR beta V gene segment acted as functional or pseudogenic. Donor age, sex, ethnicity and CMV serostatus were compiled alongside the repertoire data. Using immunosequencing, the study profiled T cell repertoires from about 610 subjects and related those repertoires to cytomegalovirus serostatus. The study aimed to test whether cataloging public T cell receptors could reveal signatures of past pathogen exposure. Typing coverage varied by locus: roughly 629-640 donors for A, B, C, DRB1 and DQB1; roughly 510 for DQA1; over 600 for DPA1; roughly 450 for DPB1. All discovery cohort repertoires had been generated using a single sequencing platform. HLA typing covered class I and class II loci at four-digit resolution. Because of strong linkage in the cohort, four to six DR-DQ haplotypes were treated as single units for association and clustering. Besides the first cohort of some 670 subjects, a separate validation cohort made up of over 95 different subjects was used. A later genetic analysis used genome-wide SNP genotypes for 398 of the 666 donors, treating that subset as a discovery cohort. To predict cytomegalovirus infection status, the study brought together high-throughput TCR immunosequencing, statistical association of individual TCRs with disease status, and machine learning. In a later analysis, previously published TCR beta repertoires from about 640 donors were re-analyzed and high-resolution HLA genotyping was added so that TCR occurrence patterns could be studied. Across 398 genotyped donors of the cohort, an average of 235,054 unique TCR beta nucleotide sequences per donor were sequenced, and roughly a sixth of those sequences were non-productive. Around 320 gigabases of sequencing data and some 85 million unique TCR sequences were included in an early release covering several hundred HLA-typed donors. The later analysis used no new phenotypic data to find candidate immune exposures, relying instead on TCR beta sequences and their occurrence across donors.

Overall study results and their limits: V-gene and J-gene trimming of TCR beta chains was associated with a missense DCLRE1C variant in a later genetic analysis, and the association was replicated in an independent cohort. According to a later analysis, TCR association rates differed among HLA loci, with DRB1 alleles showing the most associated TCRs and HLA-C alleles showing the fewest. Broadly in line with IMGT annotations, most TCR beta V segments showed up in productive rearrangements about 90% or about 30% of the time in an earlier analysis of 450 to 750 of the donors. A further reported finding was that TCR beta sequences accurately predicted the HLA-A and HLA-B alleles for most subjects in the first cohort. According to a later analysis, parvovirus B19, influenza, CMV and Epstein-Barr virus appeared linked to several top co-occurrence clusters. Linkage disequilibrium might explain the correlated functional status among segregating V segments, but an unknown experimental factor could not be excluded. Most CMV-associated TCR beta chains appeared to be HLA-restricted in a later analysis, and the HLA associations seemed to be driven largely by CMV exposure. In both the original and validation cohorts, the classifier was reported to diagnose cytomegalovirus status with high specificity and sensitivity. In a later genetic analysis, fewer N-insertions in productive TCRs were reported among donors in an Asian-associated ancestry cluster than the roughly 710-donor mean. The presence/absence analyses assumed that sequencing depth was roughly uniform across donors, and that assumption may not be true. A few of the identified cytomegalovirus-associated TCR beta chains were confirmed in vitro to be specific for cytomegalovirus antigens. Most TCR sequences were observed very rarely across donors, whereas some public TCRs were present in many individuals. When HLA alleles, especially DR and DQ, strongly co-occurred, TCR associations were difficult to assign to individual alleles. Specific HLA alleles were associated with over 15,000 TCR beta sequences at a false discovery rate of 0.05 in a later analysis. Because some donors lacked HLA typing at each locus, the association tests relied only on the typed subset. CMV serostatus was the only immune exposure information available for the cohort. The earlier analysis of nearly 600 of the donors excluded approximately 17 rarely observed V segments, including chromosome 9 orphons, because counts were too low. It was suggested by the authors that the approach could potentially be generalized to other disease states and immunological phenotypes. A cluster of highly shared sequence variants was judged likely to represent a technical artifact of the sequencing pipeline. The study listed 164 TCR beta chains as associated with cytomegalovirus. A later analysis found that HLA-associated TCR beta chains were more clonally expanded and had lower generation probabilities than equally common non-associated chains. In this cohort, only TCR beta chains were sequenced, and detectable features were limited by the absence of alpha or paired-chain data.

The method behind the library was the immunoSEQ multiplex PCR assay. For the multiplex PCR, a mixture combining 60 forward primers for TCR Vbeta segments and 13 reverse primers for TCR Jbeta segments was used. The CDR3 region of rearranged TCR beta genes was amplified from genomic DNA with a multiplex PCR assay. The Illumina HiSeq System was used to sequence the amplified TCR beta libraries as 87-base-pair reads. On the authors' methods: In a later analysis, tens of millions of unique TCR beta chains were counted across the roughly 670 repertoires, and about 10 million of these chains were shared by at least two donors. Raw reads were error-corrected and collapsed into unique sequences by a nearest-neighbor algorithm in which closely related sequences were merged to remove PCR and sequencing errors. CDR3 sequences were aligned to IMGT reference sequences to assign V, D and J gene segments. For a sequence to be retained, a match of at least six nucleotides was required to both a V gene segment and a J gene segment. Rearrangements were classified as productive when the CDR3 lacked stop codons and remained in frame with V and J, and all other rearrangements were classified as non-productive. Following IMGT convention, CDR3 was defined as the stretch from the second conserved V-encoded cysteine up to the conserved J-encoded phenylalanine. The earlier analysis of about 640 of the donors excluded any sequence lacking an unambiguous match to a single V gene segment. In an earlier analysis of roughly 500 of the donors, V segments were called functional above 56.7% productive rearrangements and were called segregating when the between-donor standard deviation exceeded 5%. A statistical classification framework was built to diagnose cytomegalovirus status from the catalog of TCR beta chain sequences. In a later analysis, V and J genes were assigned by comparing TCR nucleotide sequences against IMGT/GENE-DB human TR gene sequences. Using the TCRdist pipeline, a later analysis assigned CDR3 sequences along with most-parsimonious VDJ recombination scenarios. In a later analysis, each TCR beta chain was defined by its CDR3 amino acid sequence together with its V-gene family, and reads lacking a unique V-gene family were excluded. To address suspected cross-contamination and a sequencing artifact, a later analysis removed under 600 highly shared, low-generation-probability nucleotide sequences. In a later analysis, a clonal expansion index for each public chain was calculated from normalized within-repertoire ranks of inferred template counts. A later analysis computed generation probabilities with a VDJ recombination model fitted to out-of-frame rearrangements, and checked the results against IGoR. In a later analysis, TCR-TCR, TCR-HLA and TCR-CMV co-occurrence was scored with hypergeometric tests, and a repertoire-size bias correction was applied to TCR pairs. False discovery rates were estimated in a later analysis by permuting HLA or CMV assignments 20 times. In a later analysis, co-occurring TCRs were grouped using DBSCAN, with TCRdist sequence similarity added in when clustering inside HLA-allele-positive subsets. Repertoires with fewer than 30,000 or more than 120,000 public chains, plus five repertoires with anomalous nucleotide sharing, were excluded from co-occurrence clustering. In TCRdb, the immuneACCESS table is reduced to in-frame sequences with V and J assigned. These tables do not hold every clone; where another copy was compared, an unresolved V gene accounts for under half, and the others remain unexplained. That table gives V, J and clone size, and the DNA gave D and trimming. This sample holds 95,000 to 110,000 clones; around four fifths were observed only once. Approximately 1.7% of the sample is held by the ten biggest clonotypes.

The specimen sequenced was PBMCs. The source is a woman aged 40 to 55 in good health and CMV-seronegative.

The CDR3 reads as follows: CSAGQGDTNEQFF. The nucleotide sequence is given as TGCAGCGCCGGACAGGGGGATACTAATGAGCAGTTCTTC. The sequence links TRBV29-1 to TRBJ2-1; TRBD1 lines up with 10 middle nucleotides. The CDR3, from cysteine to phenylalanine, totals 13 residues. Just the 39-base CDR3 DNA is kept, in frame starting at base 1. From the germline V gene, CDR1 is SQVTM and CDR2 is ANQGSEA. The V end gives up 7 bases and the J end 7 bases, leaving 7 bases in the junction not matched to a gene.